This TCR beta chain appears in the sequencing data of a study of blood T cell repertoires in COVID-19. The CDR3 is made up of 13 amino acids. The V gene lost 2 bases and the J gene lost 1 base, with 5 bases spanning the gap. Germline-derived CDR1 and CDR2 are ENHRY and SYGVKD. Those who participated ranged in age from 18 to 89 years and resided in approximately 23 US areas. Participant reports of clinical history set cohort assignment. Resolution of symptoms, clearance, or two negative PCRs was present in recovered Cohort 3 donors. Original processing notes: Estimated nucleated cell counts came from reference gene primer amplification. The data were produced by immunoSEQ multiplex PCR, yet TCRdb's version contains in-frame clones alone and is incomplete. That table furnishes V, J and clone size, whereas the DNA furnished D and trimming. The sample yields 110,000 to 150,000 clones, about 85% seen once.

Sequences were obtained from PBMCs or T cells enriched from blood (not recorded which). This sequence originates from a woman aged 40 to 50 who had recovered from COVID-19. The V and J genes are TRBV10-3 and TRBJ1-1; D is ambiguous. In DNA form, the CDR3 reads TGTGCCATCAGTGAGGGGCGGAACACTGAAGCTTTCTTT. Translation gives CAISEGRNTEAFF.